A single sample is the source of the 11 T cell receptor beta chains below, sequenced in a study of blood T cell repertoires in COVID-19 (dated by TCRdb to about 2020). Receptors were amplified or captured by the immunoSEQ multiplex PCR assay. TCRdb provides this immuneACCESS table in a form limited to in-frame rearrangements. Some clones are lacking; in checked studies, under half of them reflect an unresolved V gene, and why the rest are absent is not known. Recorded for this sample are some 50,000 clones; 80% to 90% of them occurred a single time. The ten largest make up 28% of the sample. Sequencing was performed on peripheral blood. The receptors come from a human donor in a cohort sampled during active COVID-19.

This rearrangement joins TRBV4-1 to TRBJ2-7, with 11 bases aligning to TRBD1. The CDR3 extends over 19 amino acids. CDR1 and CDR2 from the germline V gene are MGHRA and YSYEKL. V lost 2 bases, J lost 5 bases, and 17 bases stayed unmatched. CDR3 sequence reads: CASSQRGQGARLASDEQYF. CDR3 bases: TGCGCCAGCAGCCAAAGAGGACAGGGGGCACGACTAGCGTCGGACGAGCAGTACTTC.

This clone was seen only a few times. The rearrangement joins TRBV4-2 to TRBJ2-7, with 10 positions matching TRBD2. The CDR3 contains 16 residues. Per the germline V gene, CDR1 is LGHNA and CDR2 is YNFKEQ. J was trimmed by 1 base and V by 3 bases; bases with no gene match: 6. The CDR3 sequence is CASSQSGLADSYEQYF. CDR3 nucleotides: TGTGCCAGCAGCCAGTCCGGACTAGCGGATTCCTACGAGCAGTACTTC.

The rearrangement uses TRBV5-5 and TRBJ1-1; 9 bases are shared with TRBD1. CDR3 length: 14 residues. Per the germline V gene, CDR1 is SGHKS and CDR2 is YYEKEE (reference sequence). V lost 4 bases, J lost 5 bases, and 6 bases stayed unmatched. The CDR3 sequence is CASSQTGGETEAFF. CDR3 DNA sequence: TGTGCCAGCAGCCAGACAGGGGGGGAGACTGAAGCTTTCTTT.

V gene TRBV9 combines with J gene TRBJ2-3; 9 nucleotides match TRBD2. J was trimmed by 1 base and V by 3 bases; bases with no gene match: 15. This CDR3 has 19 amino acids. CDR1 and CDR2 from the germline V gene are SGDLS and YYNGEE. CDR3 in amino acids: CASSEALSGGSLGTDTQYF. The CDR3 nucleotides read TGTGCCAGCAGCGAGGCCTTGAGCGGGGGGTCCCTCGGCACAGATACGCAGTATTTT.

This chain uses TRBV5-5 with TRBJ1-2; 7 positions agree with TRBD1. There are 13 residues in the CDR3. CDR1 SGHKS and CDR2 YYEKEE come from the germline V gene (reference sequence). The V segment lost 2 bases and the J segment 6 bases; nucleotides outside the gene matches: 4. CDR3 sequence reads: CASSFDRVHGYTF. In DNA form, the CDR3 reads TGTGCCAGCAGCTTCGACAGGGTGCATGGCTACACCTTC.

Comments on this clone: Sequence at one end of the junction differs from germline and may be a read error. The chain joins TRBV11-2 to TRBJ2-7, with D maybe TRBD1 (5 bases). The CDR3 contains 14 residues. The germline gives CDR1 SGHAT, CDR2 FQNNGV. CDR3 in amino acids: CASSLDPVRAGLHF. CDR3 DNA: TGTGCCAGCAGCTTAGATCCGGTCAGGGCAGGTCTTCACTTC.

The CDR3 DNA reads TGTGCCAGCTCGGACTTGGCAGGGGGCGGGGGAGGCTACACCTTC. Its protein is CASSDLAGGGGGYTF. The rearrangement joins TRBV3-1 (or the pseudogene TRBV3-2) to TRBJ1-2; 8 bases match TRBD1. Germline CDR1 and CDR2: LGHDT and YNNKEL (reference sequence). The CDR3 covers 15 residues. The V and J ends lost 8 bases and 8 bases, in that order; junction bases with no gene match: 16.

This chain connects TRBV5-1 to TRBJ1-4, with D perhaps matching TRBD1 (6 bases). Germline CDR1 is SGHRS and CDR2 is YFSETQ. The CDR3 extends over 15 amino acids. Trimming cost V 4 bases and J 7 bases, with 17 bases left between them. The CDR3 sequence: CASSPRTVSIEKLFF. Here the CDR3 DNA reads TGCGCCAGCAGCCCCCGGACAGTCTCCATTGAAAAACTGTTTTTT.

This clone was observed a few times. The chain combines TRBV9 with TRBJ2-3; 8 nucleotides align to TRBD2. CDR3 length: 18 amino acids. Germline V gene sequence: CDR1 SGDLS, CDR2 YYNGEE. J gave up 1 base and V 3 bases, and 13 bases lay outside the gene matches. CDR3 sequence reads: CASSATHYEAGGTDTQYF. The CDR3 DNA reads as TGTGCCAGCAGCGCAACCCATTACGAAGCGGGGGGCACAGATACGCAGTATTTT.

This clone has just a few counts. The genes are TRBV28 and TRBJ1-2, with TRBD1 identical over 10 bases. The CDR3 loop spans 14 amino acids. Per germline, CDR1 MDHEN and CDR2 SYDVKM. The trim removed 2 bases at V and 8 bases at J, leaving 5 bases unmatched. CDR3 DNA sequence: TGTGCCAGCAGTTTACGGGACAGGGGTGCGGGCTACACCTTC. This sequence encodes CASSLRDRGAGYTF.

This clone was counted ten times or more. The chain joins TRBV27 to TRBJ2-1; unclear D gene. Trimming pared 3 bases from V and 3 bases from J, leaving 12 bases between. CDR1 and CDR2 from the germline V gene are MNHEY and SMNVEV (reference sequence). The CDR3 runs to 15 residues. As DNA, the CDR3 is TGTGCCAGCAGTTTGACTCATCCACTCTACAATGAGCAGTTCTTC. Protein sequence: CASSLTHPLYNEQFF.